One and the same sample provided the 10 T cell receptor beta chains below, sequenced in a study of memory CD4+ T cells and cytomegalovirus serostatus. Single viable CD3+CD4+CD8-CD45RO+ cells were sorted as the memory CD4+ T cells. The table came from immunoSEQ multiplex PCR; TCRdb's copy has only in-frame clones and leaves some out. The sample contains about 25,000 clones, about 80% of which appear only once. The specimen was memory CD4+ T cells from blood. These TCRs come from an adult in good health and CMV-seronegative.

This rearrangement joins TRBV5-1 to TRBJ1-1; unclear D gene. CDR3 length equals 12 residues. Germline-derived CDR1 and CDR2 are SGHRS and YFSETQ. V dropped 7 bases and J dropped 1 base, with 8 bases sitting between them. The CDR3 protein is CASRDGNTEAFF. CDR3 nucleotide sequence: TGCGCCAGCCGAGATGGGAACACTGAAGCTTTCTTT.

The J gene is TRBJ2-7, the V gene TRBV18, with 12 bases matching TRBD1. V gave up 6 bases and J gave up 6 bases; unmatched junction bases: 6. Germline lookup yields CDR1 KGHSH and CDR2 LQKENI. The CDR3 spans 14 residues. The CDR3 spells CASSPGTGGGEQYF. As DNA, the CDR3 is TGTGCCAGCTCGCCCGGGACAGGGGGCGGCGAGCAGTACTTC.

V is TRBV6-5 and J is TRBJ2-1, with D perhaps being TRBD1 or TRBD2 (5 bases each). The CDR3 is 12 residues long. CDR1 and CDR2 from the germline V gene are MNHEY and SVGAGI. Trimming took 9 bases from V and 4 from J, leaving 10 bases between them. The CDR3 DNA follows: TGTGCCAGTCAGGGACCGTACAATGAGCAGTTCTTC. Its protein product is CASQGPYNEQFF.

There are a few counts of this clone. The gene calls are TRBV28 and TRBJ1-5; a possible D gene is TRBD1 (5 bases). Germline V gene data show CDR1 as MDHEN and CDR2 as SYDVKM. CDR3 length: 13 amino acids. V dropped 5 bases and J dropped 6 bases, with 11 bases sitting between them. The CDR3 DNA sequence: TGTGCCAGCAGTCCCGATGGGGGTCAGCCCCAGCATTTT. This translates into CASSPDGGQPQHF.

The V gene is TRBV10-1, the J gene TRBJ1-1; TRBD1 matches at 8 bases. Germline lookup yields CDR1 WNHNN and CDR2 SYGVQD (reference sequence). The CDR3 is made up of 15 amino acids. V shed 5 bases and J 5 bases; nucleotides not matched to a gene: 10. The CDR3 DNA sequence: TGCGCCAGCAGTACTTCCACAGGGGGGAGAACTGAAGCTTTCTTT. It encodes CASSTSTGGRTEAFF.

In its sample, this clone was seen a few times. This chain links TRBV5-1 with TRBJ1-6; D gene unclear. Trimming cost V 5 bases and J 7 bases, with 10 bases left between them. The germline V gene encodes CDR1 SGHRS and CDR2 YFSETQ. There are 13 residues in the CDR3. CDR3 sequence: CASRDLGNSPLHF. The CDR3 DNA sequence: TGCGCCAGCAGGGACCTGGGGAATTCACCCCTCCACTTT.

The table lists this clone with a few counts. The V call is TRBV18, the J call TRBJ1-5, with TRBD1 matching over 9 bases. The CDR3 has 16 residues. With 2 bases clipped from V and 1 base from J, the junction kept 3 bases outside the gene matches. Germline V gene data show CDR1 as KGHSH and CDR2 as LQKENI. CDR3 residues: CASSPGTGNSNQPQHF. CDR3 nucleotide sequence: TGTGCCAGCTCACCAGGGACAGGGAACAGCAATCAGCCCCAGCATTTT.

This clone was seen only a few times. V and J are TRBV10-3 and TRBJ1-1; no reliable D call. The CDR3 contains 14 residues. Germline V gene lookup returns CDR1 ENHRY and CDR2 SYGVKD. V lost 2 bases to trimming and J lost 2 bases, with 9 bases between them. The CDR3 DNA reads as TGTGCCATCAGTGAGATAGGGAAAAACACTGAAGCTTTCTTT. Translated: CAISEIGKNTEAFF.

V is TRBV19 and J is TRBJ2-7; D is uncertain. CDR1 is LNHDA and CDR2 is SQIVND in the germline V gene (reference sequence). With 7 bases removed from V and 9 bases from J, the gap between germline ends came to 19 bases. The CDR3 length is 13 residues. In DNA form, the CDR3 reads TGTGCCAGTAAAGGTGGGGTGCCTGCTGGGCAGTACTTC. Its translation: CASKGGVPAGQYF.

The sample holds a few counts of this clone. The chain recombines TRBV7-9 with TRBJ1-1; tentative D call: TRBD1 (5 bases). CDR3 length: 12 amino acids. The germline V and J ends were trimmed by 3 bases and 11 bases, with 13 bases remaining between them. Per germline, CDR1 SEHNR and CDR2 FQNEAQ (reference sequence). This CDR3 reads CASSFADSSAFF. CDR3 coding DNA: TGTGCCAGCAGCTTTGCCGACAGTTCGGCTTTCTTT.